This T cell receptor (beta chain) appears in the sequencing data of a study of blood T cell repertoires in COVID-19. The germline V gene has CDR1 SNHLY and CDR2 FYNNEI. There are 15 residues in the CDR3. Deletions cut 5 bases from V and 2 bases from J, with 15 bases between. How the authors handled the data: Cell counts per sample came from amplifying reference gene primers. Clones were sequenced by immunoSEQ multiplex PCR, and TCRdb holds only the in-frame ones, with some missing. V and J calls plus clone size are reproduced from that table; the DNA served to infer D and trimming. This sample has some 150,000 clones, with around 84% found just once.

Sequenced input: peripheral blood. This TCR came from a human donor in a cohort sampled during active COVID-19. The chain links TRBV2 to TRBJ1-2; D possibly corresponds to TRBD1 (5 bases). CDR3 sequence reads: CASSPKNRPNYGYTF. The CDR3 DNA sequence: TGTGCCAGCAGTCCAAAGAACAGGCCAAACTATGGCTACACCTTC.